This entry lists 20 T cell receptor beta chains sequenced from one sample in a study of blood T cell repertoires in COVID-19 (TCRdb year 2020). The library was obtained by the immunoSEQ multiplex PCR assay. What TCRdb holds here is the immuneACCESS table cut down to in-frame rearrangements. Part of the clones is not present; checked against another copy, under half of the missing clones reflect an unresolved V gene, and the others are unexplained. The table for this sample lists 250,000 to 350,000 clones; 86% of them were counted only once. The ten top clones hold 1.5% to 2% of the sample. The specimen was peripheral blood. The receptors originated from a woman aged 45 to 65 with acute or convalescent COVID-19.

The rearrangement uses TRBV28 and TRBJ2-5; D unclear. Trimming shortened V by 7 bases and J by 5 bases, and 20 bases separated the two germline ends. This CDR3 region has 15 residues. Looked up from germline, CDR1 is MDHEN and CDR2 is SYDVKM. The CDR3 DNA reads as TGTGCCAGCACCCTAAAGTTTCGGAGATCGGAGACCCAGTACTTC. Protein sequence: CASTLKFRRSETQYF.

This sequence joins TRBV15 and TRBJ2-5; 11 bases agree with TRBD2. The CDR3 spans 17 residues. V was pared by 3 bases and J by 2 bases, with 8 bases of the junction left unmatched. CDR1 and CDR2 from the germline V gene are LNHNV and YYDKDF (reference sequence). DNA of the CDR3: TGTGCCACCAGCAGCGTCTCCGGGACTAGCGGTCAAGAGACCCAGTACTTC. This sequence encodes CATSSVSGTSGQETQYF.

The sample holds a few counts of this clone. The rearrangement uses TRBV5-6 and TRBJ1-5; TRBD1 aligns across 9 bases. The length of the CDR3 is 14 residues. CDR1 is SGHDT and CDR2 is YYEEEE in the germline V gene. V lost 2 bases and J lost 7; bases outside the gene matches: 4. The chain's CDR3 is CASSFDRGSQPQHF. The CDR3 DNA is TGTGCCAGCAGCTTCGACAGGGGGTCCCAGCCCCAGCATTTT.

The J gene is TRBJ1-4, the V gene TRBV4-2; 11 bases fit TRBD1. CDR3 size: 18 residues. Germline V CDR1 and CDR2: LGHNA, YNFKEQ. Trimming at V came to 7 bases and at J to 0 bases, leaving 10 bases not matched to a gene. CDR3 sequence (DNA): TGTGCCAGCACCAGGACAGGGGGCTTTGTGACAACTAATGAAAAACTGTTTTTT. It specifies CASTRTGGFVTTNEKLFF.

This chain uses TRBV24-1 with TRBJ2-2; 10 bases are shared with TRBD1. The germline V gene encodes CDR1 KGHDR and CDR2 SFDVKD. The ends lost 4 bases at V and 6 bases at J; junction bases unmatched: 4. The CDR3 contains 15 residues. CDR3 nucleotides: TGTGCCACCAGTGACCCCGGGACAGGGGCCGGGGAGCTGTTTTTT. This translates into CATSDPGTGAGELFF.

V gene TRBV10-3 combines with J gene TRBJ2-1; D is perhaps TRBD2 (6 bases). CDR3 length: 14 residues. CDR1 and CDR2 from the germline V gene are ENHRY and SYGVKD. V was trimmed by 0 bases and J by 7 bases, leaving 10 bases between them. The CDR3 spells CAISESLAGNEQFF. The CDR3 region has the DNA TGTGCCATCAGTGAGTCATTGGCGGGAAATGAGCAGTTCTTC.

In this sample, this clone turned up a few times. The chain uses TRBV30 and TRBJ2-1, with 7 bases that match TRBD2. The length of the CDR3 is 13 residues. V was pared by 4 bases and J by 9 bases, with 9 bases of the junction left unmatched. Germline V gives CDR1 GTSNPN, CDR2 SVGIG (reference sequence). CDR3 sequence reads: CAWMRERVGEQFF. For the CDR3, the DNA is TGTGCCTGGATGCGGGAGAGGGTAGGTGAGCAGTTCTTC.

This sequence joins TRBV28 and TRBJ2-1; TRBD2 agrees at 11 bases. This CDR3 is built from 18 residues. Trimming cost V 5 bases and J 0 bases; bases outside gene matches: 9. Germline loops: CDR1 MDHEN, CDR2 SYDVKM. As DNA, the CDR3 is TGTGCCAGCAGTCTCATAGCGGGAGGGACTTACTCCTACAATGAGCAGTTCTTC. Translated, it gives CASSLIAGGTYSYNEQFF.

The sample holds a few counts of this clone. The J gene is TRBJ1-3, the V gene TRBV7-2; 10 bases map to TRBD1. The germline gives CDR1 SGHTA, CDR2 FQGNSA. This CDR3 has 16 amino acids. J lost 2 bases, V lost 4 bases, and 5 bases had no gene match. The CDR3 DNA reads as TGTGCCAGCAGCTCTACGACAGGGGGCACTGGAAACACCATATATTTT. Its protein is CASSSTTGGTGNTIYF.

CDR3 protein: CASSLRADPWDEQFF. DNA of the CDR3: TGTGCCAGCAGCTTAAGAGCGGACCCGTGGGATGAGCAGTTCTTC. The genes are TRBV7-2 and TRBJ2-1, with a weak D call TRBD2 (5 bases). The V end was cut by 2 bases, the J end by 8 bases, with 16 bases between. The germline V gene encodes CDR1 SGHTA and CDR2 FQGNSA. The CDR3 spans 15 residues.

V gene TRBV28 combines with J gene TRBJ2-3, with 8 bases lining up with TRBD2. CDR1 and CDR2 (germline): MDHEN, SYDVKM. The CDR3 runs 17 residues. V shed 4 bases and J 2 bases; nucleotides not matched to a gene: 11. Here the CDR3 DNA reads TGTGCCAGCAGTTCCCCTCGGACTAGCAGATCCACAGATACGCAGTATTTT. It specifies CASSSPRTSRSTDTQYF. Filled out from reference TRBV28 and TRBJ2-3, the complete variable domain reads DVKVTQSSRYLVKRTGEKVFLECVQDMDHENMFWYRQDPGLGLRLIYFSYDVKMKEKGDIPEGYSVSREKKERFSLILESASTNQTSMYLCASSSPRTSRSTDTQYFGPGTRLTVL.

This clone has a single count. The chain couples TRBV20-1 to TRBJ1-2; a weak D match, TRBD1 (5 bases). Germline V gives CDR1 DFQATT, CDR2 SNEGSKA (reference sequence). Trimming took off 6 bases at V and 4 bases at J, with 9 bases between the two ends. This CDR3 contains 11 residues. The CDR3 sequence is CSAGGTYGYTF. The CDR3 DNA follows: TGCAGTGCCGGGGGGACCTATGGCTACACCTTC.

This chain links TRBV9 with TRBJ2-3, with TRBD2 identical over 13 bases. From germline, CDR1 is SGDLS and CDR2 YYNGEE. V was clipped by 0 bases and J by 3 bases; unmatched bases: 4. This CDR3 contains 17 residues. The CDR3 is CASSVGTSGRSTDTQYF. DNA of the CDR3: TGTGCCAGCAGCGTAGGGACTAGCGGGAGAAGTACAGATACGCAGTATTTT.

The chain carries TRBV7-2 and TRBJ1-4, with 7 bases that match TRBD1. The CDR3 has 13 amino acids. V lost 5 bases to trimming and J lost 7 bases; unmatched junction nucleotides: 4. Germline V gene data show CDR1 as SGHTA and CDR2 as FQGNSA. CDR3 amino acids: CASSRDRGEKLFF. The CDR3 DNA reads as TGTGCCAGCAGCCGGGACAGAGGTGAAAAACTGTTTTTT.

In DNA, the CDR3 is TGTGCCAGCAGTACCGGGACAGGGGGTCACCAGCCCCAGCATTTT. Its translation: CASSTGTGGHQPQHF. The chain has TRBV27 and TRBJ1-5; 11 bases match TRBD1. J lost 7 bases, V lost 5 bases, and 7 bases had no gene match. Per the germline V gene, CDR1 is MNHEY and CDR2 is SMNVEV (reference sequence). There are 15 residues in the CDR3.

This clone was counted once. CDR3: CSAVTSGTQYF. Written as DNA, the CDR3 is TGCAGTGCGGTGACTAGCGGGACACAGTACTTC. The V call is TRBV20-1, the J call TRBJ2-4; 11 nucleotides line up with TRBD2. After removal of 6 bases from V and 13 bases from J, the junction contained 5 bases not matched to a gene. The CDR3 runs 11 residues. CDR1 DFQATT and CDR2 SNEGSKA come from the germline V gene (reference sequence).

This rearrangement joins TRBV18 to TRBJ2-7; 7 nucleotides match TRBD2. In germline, CDR1 is KGHSH, CDR2 LQKENI. The CDR3 covers 15 residues. V lost 5 bases to trimming and J lost 3 bases; unmatched junction nucleotides: 10. The CDR3 spells CASSRTGGSSYEQYF. CDR3 sequence (DNA): TGTGCCAGCTCAAGAACGGGCGGGAGCAGCTACGAGCAGTACTTC.

This sequence joins TRBV2 and TRBJ2-7; 12 nucleotides align to TRBD2. J gave up 1 base and V 6 bases, and 7 bases lay outside the gene matches. Germline V gene data show CDR1 as SNHLY and CDR2 as FYNNEI. The CDR3 spans 16 residues. CDR3 loop: CASSMTSGRASYEQYF. The CDR3 nucleotides read TGTGCCAGCAGCATGACTAGCGGGAGAGCATCCTACGAGCAGTACTTC. Full variable domain (outside the CDR3, taken from reference TRBV2 and TRBJ2-7): EPEVTQTPSHQVTQMGQEVILRCVPISNHLYFYWYRQILGQKVEFLVSFYNNEISEKSEIFDDQFSVERPDGSNFTLKIRSTKLEDSAMYFCASSMTSGRASYEQYFGPGTRLTVT.

The sample holds one count of this clone. This chain links TRBV4-2 with TRBJ1-3; tentatively, D is TRBD1 (5 bases). CDR1 is LGHNA, CDR2 YNFKEQ, per germline. Trimming cost V 0 bases and J 4 bases, with 16 bases left between them. This CDR3 has 17 residues. The CDR3 coding sequence is TGTGCCAGCAGCCAAGATCGGACCGGGGGGATCGGAAACACCATATATTTT. Encoded protein: CASSQDRTGGIGNTIYF.

The chain has TRBV28 and TRBJ2-7; 12 bases line up with TRBD2. This CDR3 has 14 residues. V shed 7 bases and J 7 bases; nucleotides not matched to a gene: 8. Per germline, CDR1 MDHEN and CDR2 SYDVKM. CDR3 sequence reads: CASNRLAGDGEQYF. DNA of the CDR3: TGTGCCAGCAACCGACTAGCGGGAGACGGAGAGCAGTACTTC. Using reference TRBV28 and TRBJ2-7 for the parts outside the CDR3, the full variable domain is DVKVTQSSRYLVKRTGEKVFLECVQDMDHENMFWYRQDPGLGLRLIYFSYDVKMKEKGDIPEGYSVSREKKERFSLILESASTNQTSMYLCASNRLAGDGEQYFGPGTRLTVT.